This TCR beta chain appears in the sequencing data of a study of blood T cell repertoires in COVID-19. Study information: Some COVID-19 samples were acute and others convalescent; all came from the United States, Italy and Spain. T cells, B-cell-depleted T cells, or PBMCs provided the cDNA or gDNA that served as material.

Trimming cost V 3 bases and J 2 bases, with 12 bases left between them. CDR1 and CDR2 from the germline V gene are KGHSH and LQKENI. The CDR3 covers 15 residues. Profiling relied on immunoSEQ multiplex PCR, and the TCRdb table lists in-frame clones only, not all of them. Among 210,000 or so clones listed, about 85% were seen once. The receptor comes from a young woman who had recovered from COVID-19. This chain uses TRBV18 with TRBJ2-3; tentative D call: TRBD1 (6 bases). The specimen was peripheral blood. The DNA for the CDR3 is TGTGCCAGCTCACCCACAGGGTACCCCACAGATACGCAGTATTTT. Translation gives CASSPTGYPTDTQYF.